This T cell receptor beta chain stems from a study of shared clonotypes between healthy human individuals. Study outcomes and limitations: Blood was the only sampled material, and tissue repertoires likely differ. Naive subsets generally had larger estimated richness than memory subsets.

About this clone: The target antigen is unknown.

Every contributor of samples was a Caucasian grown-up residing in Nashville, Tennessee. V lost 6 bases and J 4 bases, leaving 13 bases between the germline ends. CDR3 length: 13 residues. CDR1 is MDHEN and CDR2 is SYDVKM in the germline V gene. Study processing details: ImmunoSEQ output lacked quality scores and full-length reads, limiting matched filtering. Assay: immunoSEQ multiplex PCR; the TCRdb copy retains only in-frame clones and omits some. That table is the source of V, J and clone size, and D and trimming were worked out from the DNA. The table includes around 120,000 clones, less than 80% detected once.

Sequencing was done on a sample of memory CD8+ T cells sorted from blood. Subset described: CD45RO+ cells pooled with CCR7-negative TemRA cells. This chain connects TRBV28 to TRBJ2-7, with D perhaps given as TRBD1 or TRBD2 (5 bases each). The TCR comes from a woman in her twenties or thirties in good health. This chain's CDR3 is CASSRDGLYEQYF. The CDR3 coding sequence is TGTGCCAGCAGCCGGGACGGGCTATACGAGCAGTACTTC.